Listed below are T cell receptor beta chains from one sample, sequenced in a study of T-cell reconstitution after alpha-beta-depleted transplantation in children. Via MiXCR, TCRdb re-called the PCR reads, giving one row per CDR3 protein. This table has roughly 500,000 distinct CDR3 sequences, approximately 29% appearing once. This sample comprised PBMCs from the stem cell graft donor, obtained from the stem cell graft. These receptors all stem from a human donor who donated a stem cell graft to a child with aplastic anemia. The conserved cysteine and the conserved F or W are not part of the CDR3 here. A D gene is named only where the DNA matches it firmly. Size values are once, few and many counts, or a class for expanded clones, and some rows have none.

few | TRBD1 | TRBV7-2 | ASSRDSEETQY
few | . | TRBV3-1 | ASSALGREQF
. | . | TRBV12-3/TRBV12-4 | ASSRLGGLEKLF
few | TRBD1 | TRBV18 | ASAEGGNYGYT
. | . | TRBV7-2 | ASTQEGGRGPQH
. | TRBD1 | TRBV27 | ASSSGQGANEQF
. | TRBD2 | TRBV6-2/TRBV6-3 | ASSYSASGIIYNEQF
few | TRBD1 | TRBV12-3/TRBV12-4 | ASTRQGAYEQY
. | . | TRBV7-2 | ASSDMMNTEAF
. | . | TRBV5-4 | ASSLEGTRREETQY
. | . | TRBV6-1 | ASTQRRVEGQRREKHF
few | . | TRBV20-1 | SARSPGNYGYT
few | TRBD2 | TRBV30 | AWSVPSGGHGELF
. | . | TRBV3-1 | ASSQDLTATEAF
few | . | TRBV5-6 | ASTIGADTQY
. | TRBD1 | TRBV5-1 | ASSSSPGQGINEQF
few | TRBD1 | TRBV6-1 | ASTKGQAHNQPQH
few | . | TRBV25-1 | ASSSGTAATNEKLF
few | TRBD1 | TRBV19 | ASSIKGAEEQF
. | . | TRBV5-1 | ASSLVGYGDT
. | . | TRBV7-2 | ASSSQPTPNPEQY
few | . | TRBV20-1 | SAREAGNNEQF
. | . | TRBV10-3 | AISDRGPGSSYNSPLH
. | TRBD1 | TRBV20-1 | SGGTAQETQY
. | . | TRBV20-1 | SARDARGASYEQY
. | . | TRBV7-2 | ASSAYRFGELF
few | . | TRBV20-1 | SGHSGNTIY
. | . | TRBV5-1 | ASSFQASSGANVLT
. | TRBD2 | TRBV25-1 | ASSEFRGRVAVWGQETQY
few | . | TRBV27 | ASSLGEMNTEAF
. | . | TRBV20-1 | SASGTNYNEQF
. | . | TRBV5-1 | ASSLVFYNAGLEDNEQF
. | . | TRBV19 | ASSINLGNTEAF
few | TRBD2 | TRBV4-3 | ASSQETSGRGSDTQY
. | . | TRBV10-3 | AIRFEPGSPLH